Listed below are T cell receptor beta chains from one sample, sequenced in a study of molecular identifiers for immune sequencing clone quantification. A single record per CDR3 protein comes from TCRdb applying MiXCR to the PCR reads. The data show tens of thousands of distinct CDR3 sequences, with roughly 23% seen just once and about 1% held by the top ten. Sequencing used naive CD8+ T cells from blood, with Jurkat cell RNA spiked in. The receptors stem from a human donor in good health. Some libraries in this study had Jurkat cell RNA spiked in. CDR3s include the opening cysteine and the closing phenylalanine or tryptophan. A D gene is named only where the DNA matches it firmly.

TRBV29-1 | . | CSVEGGPPHGTQYF
TRBV10-3 | TRBD1 | CAISGTGGSYEQYF
TRBV27 | . | CASSPGFGHPPLHF
TRBV11-1 | TRBD2 | CASSLSGAKETQYF
TRBV6-2/TRBV6-3 | . | CASSWHPGLTDTQYF
TRBV23-1 | . | CASSHWAVSQPQHF
TRBV5-1 | TRBD1 | CASSETRGRDYGYTF
TRBV30 | TRBD1 | CAWSWGQGWDTEAFF
TRBV12-3/TRBV12-4 | TRBD1 | CASTETGNQPQHF
TRBV30 | TRBD2 | CAWSGISGGRPYF
TRBV11-2 | . | CASSLVPWTDSSYNSPLHF
TRBV9 | TRBD1 | CASSVGEGGATEAFF